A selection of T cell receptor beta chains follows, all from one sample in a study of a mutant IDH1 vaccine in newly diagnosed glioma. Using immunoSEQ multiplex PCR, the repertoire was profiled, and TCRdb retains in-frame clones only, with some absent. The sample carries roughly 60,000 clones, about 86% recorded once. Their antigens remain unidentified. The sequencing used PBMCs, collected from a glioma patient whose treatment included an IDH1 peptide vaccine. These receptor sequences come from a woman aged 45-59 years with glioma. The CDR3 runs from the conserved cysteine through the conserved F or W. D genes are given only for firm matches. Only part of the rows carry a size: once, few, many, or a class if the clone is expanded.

CDR3nt: TGTGCCAGCAGCCAAGATCTAGGTGACAGGGGGCGCTGGTACACTGAAGCTTTCTTT
CDR3aa: CASSQDLGDRGRWYTEAFF
abundance: few
v_gene: TRBV14
j_gene: TRBJ1-1
d_gene: TRBD1

CDR3nt: TGTGCCAGCAGCCAAGATACGGCAGGGGGCAATGGCTACACCTTC
CDR3aa: CASSQDTAGGNGYTF
abundance: .
v_gene: TRBV14
j_gene: TRBJ1-2
d_gene: TRBD1

CDR3nt: TGTGCCAGCAGCTTTGGGGGGGATCAGCCCCAGCATTTT
CDR3aa: CASSFGGDQPQHF
abundance: .
v_gene: TRBV7-2
j_gene: TRBJ1-5
d_gene: .

CDR3nt: TGTGCCAGCAGTCCAAGTTCGGGGGAGTTGAACACTGAAGCTTTCTTT
CDR3aa: CASSPSSGELNTEAFF
abundance: .
v_gene: TRBV27
j_gene: TRBJ1-1
d_gene: .

CDR3nt: TGCGCCAGCAGCTTTCGGACGGAAGGGGGTTATGGCTACACCTTC
CDR3aa: CASSFRTEGGYGYTF
abundance: .
v_gene: TRBV5-1
j_gene: TRBJ1-2
d_gene: .

CDR3nt: TGTGCCAGCAGCTTCGGAAACATTCAGTACTTC
CDR3aa: CASSFGNIQYF
abundance: .
v_gene: TRBV5-6
j_gene: TRBJ2-4
d_gene: .

CDR3nt: TGTGCCAGCAGCTCTAGCCCACTGGGGTGGCCCCAGCATTTT
CDR3aa: CASSSSPLGWPQHF
abundance: .
v_gene: TRBV7-8
j_gene: TRBJ1-5
d_gene: .

CDR3nt: TGTGCCAGCAGCTTAGATGCGTCGGGTTCACCCCTCCACTTT
CDR3aa: CASSLDASGSPLHF
abundance: .
v_gene: TRBV7-8
j_gene: TRBJ1-6
d_gene: .

CDR3nt: TGCGCCAGCAGCCAAGATTCGAAACAGGTTAGGGAAAAACTGTTTTTT
CDR3aa: CASSQDSKQVREKLFF
abundance: .
v_gene: TRBV4-1
j_gene: TRBJ1-4
d_gene: .

CDR3nt: TGCGCCAGCAGCCAAGGGCACGACCCGGGTTGGGCTTTCTTT
CDR3aa: CASSQGHDPGWAFF
abundance: .
v_gene: TRBV4-3
j_gene: TRBJ1-1
d_gene: .

CDR3nt: TGTGCCAGCAGCCCGGACAGGGGGCGGAATGAGCAGTTCTTC
CDR3aa: CASSPDRGRNEQFF
abundance: .
v_gene: TRBV5-4
j_gene: TRBJ2-1
d_gene: TRBD1

CDR3nt: TGTGCCAGCAGCTTGGCAGAAGTGAACACTGAAGCTTTCTTT
CDR3aa: CASSLAEVNTEAFF
abundance: few
v_gene: TRBV5-4
j_gene: TRBJ1-1
d_gene: .

CDR3nt: TGTGCCAGCAGCTGGGGGGCGGGACCAGATACGCAGTATTTT
CDR3aa: CASSWGAGPDTQYF
abundance: .
v_gene: TRBV5-5
j_gene: TRBJ2-3
d_gene: .

CDR3nt: TGTGCCTGGAGTGATGGGGGGCATCGGTTGGGCGAAAAACTGTTTTTT
CDR3aa: CAWSDGGHRLGEKLFF
abundance: .
v_gene: TRBV30
j_gene: TRBJ1-4
d_gene: .

CDR3nt: TGTGCCAGCTCACCTATGACAGGGGCCACCGGGGAGCTGTTTTTT
CDR3aa: CASSPMTGATGELFF
abundance: .
v_gene: TRBV18
j_gene: TRBJ2-2
d_gene: TRBD1

CDR3nt: TGTGCCAGCAGTGCTCTTGGAGGGGGCGCTGGAAACACCATATATTTT
CDR3aa: CASSALGGGAGNTIYF
abundance: once
v_gene: TRBV2
j_gene: TRBJ1-3
d_gene: TRBD1

CDR3nt: TGTGCCAGTAGTGGACAGCTTTTCTCTGGGGCCAACGTCCTGACTTTC
CDR3aa: CASSGQLFSGANVLTF
abundance: .
v_gene: TRBV19
j_gene: TRBJ2-6
d_gene: .

CDR3nt: TGTGCCAGCAGTGACAGGGAGACAGATACGCAGTATTTT
CDR3aa: CASSDRETDTQYF
abundance: .
v_gene: TRBV6-4
j_gene: TRBJ2-3
d_gene: .

CDR3nt: TGTGCCAGCAGTCCCCGTCCCGGGACAGGACCGGCTAATGAAAAACTGTTTTTT
CDR3aa: CASSPRPGTGPANEKLFF
abundance: .
v_gene: TRBV2
j_gene: TRBJ1-4
d_gene: TRBD1

CDR3nt: TGTGCCAGCAAGCCCGGGACAGCAAAAGAGACCCAGTACTTC
CDR3aa: CASKPGTAKETQYF
abundance: .
v_gene: TRBV7-2
j_gene: TRBJ2-5
d_gene: TRBD1

CDR3nt: TGTGCCTGGGCCCTACAGGTTAATGAAAAACTGTTTTTT
CDR3aa: CAWALQVNEKLFF
abundance: .
v_gene: TRBV30
j_gene: TRBJ1-4
d_gene: .

CDR3nt: TGCAGTGCGACGAGGAGTGAGACCCAGTACTTC
CDR3aa: CSATRSETQYF
abundance: .
v_gene: TRBV20-1
j_gene: TRBJ2-5
d_gene: .

CDR3nt: TGTGCCAGCAGTGCCCTGGGGGATGGCCAAGAGACCCAGTACTTC
CDR3aa: CASSALGDGQETQYF
abundance: .
v_gene: TRBV2
j_gene: TRBJ2-5
d_gene: .

CDR3nt: TGTGCCATCAGAGAGGGGGGACAGCCTCCCCTCTTC
CDR3aa: CAIREGGQPPLF
abundance: .
v_gene: TRBV10-3
j_gene: TRBJ2-7
d_gene: .

CDR3nt: TGCAGCGTTGAACCCACTGTTCTGGCTTTCTTT
CDR3aa: CSVEPTVLAFF
abundance: few
v_gene: TRBV29-1
j_gene: TRBJ1-1
d_gene: .

CDR3nt: TGTGCCAGTAGTGGCGACAGGGGTTCCTACGAGCAGTACTTC
CDR3aa: CASSGDRGSYEQYF
abundance: once
v_gene: TRBV19
j_gene: TRBJ2-7
d_gene: TRBD1

CDR3nt: TGCGCCAGCAGCGCGGGACTAGCGGGGCACTCTAATGAGCAGTTCTTC
CDR3aa: CASSAGLAGHSNEQFF
abundance: .
v_gene: TRBV5-1
j_gene: TRBJ2-1
d_gene: TRBD2

CDR3nt: TGCAGCGATTTGACAGGGGGCACTGAAGCTTTCTTT
CDR3aa: CSDLTGGTEAFF
abundance: .
v_gene: TRBV29-1
j_gene: TRBJ1-1
d_gene: TRBD1

CDR3nt: TGTGCCAGCAGCCAAGGCAGCAACTATGGCTACACCTTC
CDR3aa: CASSQGSNYGYTF
abundance: .
v_gene: TRBV16
j_gene: TRBJ1-2
d_gene: .

CDR3nt: TGTGCCAGCAGTTTAAGGGCTTTGAACACTGAAGCTTTCTTT
CDR3aa: CASSLRALNTEAFF
abundance: .
v_gene: TRBV28
j_gene: TRBJ1-1
d_gene: .

CDR3nt: TGTGCCAGCAGCTTGGTCGTGGGGGGGCCGGATACGCAGTATTTT
CDR3aa: CASSLVVGGPDTQYF
abundance: .
v_gene: TRBV5-4
j_gene: TRBJ2-3
d_gene: .

CDR3nt: TGCGCCAGCAGTGAGGACGACTACAATGAGCAGTTCTTC
CDR3aa: CASSEDDYNEQFF
abundance: .
v_gene: TRBV10-1
j_gene: TRBJ2-1
d_gene: .

CDR3nt: TGTGCCAGCAGGGGGGGTCCATGGGGAACTGAAGCTTTCTTT
CDR3aa: CASRGGPWGTEAFF
abundance: .
v_gene: TRBV2
j_gene: TRBJ1-1
d_gene: .

CDR3nt: TGTGCCAGTAGTACCAACCAGTACACCGGGGAGCTGTTTTTT
CDR3aa: CASSTNQYTGELFF
abundance: .
v_gene: TRBV19
j_gene: TRBJ2-2
d_gene: .

CDR3nt: TGTGCCAGCAGTCCTTGGCCCATGTCTGGAAACACCATATATTTT
CDR3aa: CASSPWPMSGNTIYF
abundance: .
v_gene: TRBV6-5
j_gene: TRBJ1-3
d_gene: .

CDR3nt: TGCGCCAGCAGCCATCGAGGGACGGCTTATGGCTACACCTTC
CDR3aa: CASSHRGTAYGYTF
abundance: once
v_gene: TRBV4-3
j_gene: TRBJ1-2
d_gene: .

CDR3nt: TGTGCCAGCAGCCACGTAACTAGCGTTTGGACAGATACGCAGTATTTT
CDR3aa: CASSHVTSVWTDTQYF
abundance: .
v_gene: TRBV5-6
j_gene: TRBJ2-3
d_gene: TRBD2

CDR3nt: TGCGCCAGCAGCTCGAATAGCGGGGGAATCTACGAGCAGTACTTC
CDR3aa: CASSSNSGGIYEQYF
abundance: .
v_gene: TRBV5-1
j_gene: TRBJ2-7
d_gene: TRBD2

CDR3nt: TGTGCCAGCAGCTCTGGGTGGGTTGATGGCTACACCTTC
CDR3aa: CASSSGWVDGYTF
abundance: .
v_gene: TRBV5-6
j_gene: TRBJ1-2
d_gene: .

CDR3nt: TGTGCCTGGAGTAGGGACCTCCGGGTTGATTCACCCCTCCACTTT
CDR3aa: CAWSRDLRVDSPLHF
abundance: .
v_gene: TRBV30
j_gene: TRBJ1-6
d_gene: .

CDR3nt: TGTGCCAGCAGTTTATGGACGGGGGAAGGTGGCAATGAGCAGTTCTTC
CDR3aa: CASSLWTGEGGNEQFF
abundance: .
v_gene: TRBV27
j_gene: TRBJ2-1
d_gene: .

CDR3nt: TGTGCCAGCAGCGGCCGACAGGGCCCGAACACTGAAGCTTTCTTT
CDR3aa: CASSGRQGPNTEAFF
abundance: .
v_gene: TRBV9
j_gene: TRBJ1-1
d_gene: TRBD1

CDR3nt: TGTGCGGGGGTCTCTGGAAACACCATATATTTT
CDR3aa: CAGVSGNTIYF
abundance: once
v_gene: TRBV13
j_gene: TRBJ1-3
d_gene: .

CDR3nt: TGCGCCAGCAGCTCCGCAATGAACACTGAAGCTTTCTTT
CDR3aa: CASSSAMNTEAFF
abundance: .
v_gene: TRBV5-1
j_gene: TRBJ1-1
d_gene: .

CDR3nt: TGTGCCAGCAGCAAAGGGGTAGGGCCGGATGGAAACACCATATATTTT
CDR3aa: CASSKGVGPDGNTIYF
abundance: medium-sized
v_gene: TRBV21-1
j_gene: TRBJ1-3
d_gene: .

CDR3nt: TGCAGCGTGGAAGGTGACCCGAACACTGAAGCTTTCTTT
CDR3aa: CSVEGDPNTEAFF
abundance: few
v_gene: TRBV29-1
j_gene: TRBJ1-1
d_gene: .

CDR3nt: TGTGCCAGCAGCTTGAAGGGTGAGGGTCGCTCCTACGAGCAGTACTTC
CDR3aa: CASSLKGEGRSYEQYF
abundance: .
v_gene: TRBV5-4
j_gene: TRBJ2-7
d_gene: .

CDR3nt: TGTGCCAGCTCACCCGGACTCGGCGAGCCGTACTTC
CDR3aa: CASSPGLGEPYF
abundance: .
v_gene: TRBV18
j_gene: TRBJ2-7
d_gene: .

CDR3nt: TGTGCCAGCAGCCAGGTGGCAGGGGAGTCAAATGAAAAACTGTTTTTT
CDR3aa: CASSQVAGESNEKLFF
abundance: .
v_gene: TRBV4-2
j_gene: TRBJ1-4
d_gene: .

CDR3nt: TGTGCCAGCAGTTGGGATTCACCCCTCCACTTT
CDR3aa: CASSWDSPLHF
abundance: once
v_gene: TRBV6-4
j_gene: TRBJ1-6
d_gene: .

CDR3nt: TGTGCCAGTAGTGCGTCCGCCTACGAGCAGTACTTC
CDR3aa: CASSASAYEQYF
abundance: .
v_gene: TRBV19
j_gene: TRBJ2-7
d_gene: .

CDR3nt: TGTGCCAGCAGCGTAACAGATGCGGAGACCCAGTACTTC
CDR3aa: CASSVTDAETQYF
abundance: .
v_gene: TRBV7-7
j_gene: TRBJ2-5
d_gene: .

CDR3nt: TGTGCCAGTAGTATGGGGTTTGGGGGCAACACTGAAGCTTTCTTT
CDR3aa: CASSMGFGGNTEAFF
abundance: .
v_gene: TRBV19
j_gene: TRBJ1-1
d_gene: .

CDR3nt: TGTGCCAGCAGTCCAACAGGGGTTAGCACAGATACGCAGTATTTT
CDR3aa: CASSPTGVSTDTQYF
abundance: .
v_gene: TRBV7-9
j_gene: TRBJ2-3
d_gene: TRBD1